This is a list of T cell receptor beta chains from one sample in a study of T cells of healthy individuals. From the 5' RACE reads, TCRdb called clonotypes with MiXCR, one entry per CDR3 protein. The top ten clones hold approximately 16% of a sample with tens of thousands of distinct CDR3 sequences, around 15% of them seen once. The receptors come from a human donor in good health. Each CDR3 is given with its conserved first and last residue. The D gene is left open where the match is weak. Part of the rows lack a size; the others show once, few, many or a class for expanded clones.

D gene	clone size	J gene	V gene	CDR3 length	CDR3 DNA	CDR3 protein
-	many	TRBJ1-1	TRBV7-8	13	TGTGCCAGCAGCCCTCCCCAGTCCACTGAAGCTTTCTTT	CASSPPQSTEAFF
TRBD2	many	TRBJ2-7	TRBV6-6	13	TGTGCCAGCTGGGCTAGCGGAGACTACGAGCAGTACTTC	CASWASGDYEQYF
-	-	TRBJ2-7	TRBV9	13	TGTGCCAGCAGCGTAGCCGGAGGCAACGAGCAGTACTTC	CASSVAGGNEQYF
-	-	TRBJ2-5	TRBV10-3	14	TGTGCCATCAGTGAAGGGCAGAGTATAACCACCCAGTACTTC	CAISEGQSITTQYF
TRBD1	few	TRBJ1-6	TRBV15	14	TGTGCCACCAGCACGGACAGGCATAATTCACCCCTCCACTTT	CATSTDRHNSPLHF
TRBD2	-	TRBJ2-3	TRBV9	14	TGTGCCAGCAGCGTTCGACTAGCGCCAGATACGCAGTATTTT	CASSVRLAPDTQYF
TRBD1	-	TRBJ2-3	TRBV6-5	15	TGTGCCAGCAGTTCCAAGGACAGGGTATGGGATACGCGGTATTTT	CASSSKDRVWDTRYF
-	-	TRBJ2-5	TRBV30	13	TGTGCCTGGAGTGTCGGGGGGCCAGAGACCCAGTACTTC	CAWSVGGPETQYF
-	many	TRBJ2-3	TRBV6-2/TRBV6-3	16	TGTGCCAGCAGCGCCGCACAGGGACTGGGCACAGATACGCAGTATTTT	CASSAAQGLGTDTQYF
-	many	TRBJ1-6	TRBV11-1	16	TGTGCCAGCAGCTTATTGGAGGGGAGCCGGGCTTCACCCCTCCACTTT	CASSLLEGSRASPLHF
-	-	TRBJ2-7	TRBV10-3	11	TGTGCCATCAGTGAAAACTACGAGCAGTACTTC	CAISENYEQYF
-	few	TRBJ2-5	TRBV6-6	11	TGTGCCAGCAGTTACGGAGACGGCCAGTACTTC	CASSYGDGQYF
-	-	TRBJ2-6	TRBV28	15	TGTGCCAGCAGTTTACCAGGGGCTGGGGCCAACGTCCTGACTTTC	CASSLPGAGANVLTF
-	-	TRBJ2-4	TRBV12-3/TRBV12-4	16	TGTGCCAGCAGTTTAAGGGGGGCCCTAGCCAAAAACATTCAGTACTTC	CASSLRGALAKNIQYF
TRBD1	few	TRBJ1-2	TRBV29-1	14	TGCAGCGCCAGGTCCGGCGGACAGGGGGGTGGCTACACCTTC	CSARSGGQGGGYTF
-	-	TRBJ2-5	TRBV5-5	16	TGTGCCAGCAGCTTGGATCCGGGGGATTTAGTGGAGACCCAGTACTTC	CASSLDPGDLVETQYF
-	-	TRBJ1-5	TRBV7-2	14	TGTGCCAGCAGCTTAGGTATCCTCAATCAGCCCCAGCATTTT	CASSLGILNQPQHF
-	many	TRBJ2-7	TRBV7-8	15	TGTGCCAGCAGCTTAGAGTCGGGCCTCTCCTACGAGCAGTACTTC	CASSLESGLSYEQYF
-	many	TRBJ1-3	TRBV29-1	13	TGCAGCGTTGTCAACGCCTCGACAAACACCATATATTTT	CSVVNASTNTIYF
-	many	TRBJ2-2	TRBV18	16	TGTGCCAGCTCCCAAGGTCTAGCATCAGGCACCGGGGAGCTGTTTTTT	CASSQGLASGTGELFF
TRBD1	-	TRBJ2-7	TRBV7-9	13	TGTGCCAGCAGCTCTTATCTTCCGGGACAGAAATCGTTC	CASSSYLPGQKSF
-	-	TRBJ2-1	TRBV6-2/TRBV6-3	13	TGTGCCAGCAGCCGAAGACAGAACAATGAGCAGTTCTTC	CASSRRQNNEQFF
-	-	TRBJ1-1	TRBV20-1	16	TGCAGTGCTAGTGTTCCCCTCGGGGGTGGGGACACTGAAGCTTTCTTT	CSASVPLGGGDTEAFF
TRBD1	-	TRBJ2-7	TRBV9	14	TGTGCCAGCAGCGTAGAGGCAGGGGGCGACGAGCAGTACTTC	CASSVEAGGDEQYF
-	few	TRBJ2-1	TRBV10-3	17	TGTGCCATCAGTGAGTCGATGTCGGGCAGGGACTACAATGAGCAGTTCTTC	CAISESMSGRDYNEQFF
TRBD1	few	TRBJ1-2	TRBV2	12	TGTGCCAGCAGGACAGGGGGCTATGGCTACACCTTC	CASRTGGYGYTF
-	many	TRBJ1-2	TRBV4-3	16	TGCGCCAGCAGCCAATCGACAGCCCAAATATGGGATGGCTACACCTTC	CASSQSTAQIWDGYTF
-	-	TRBJ2-5	TRBV5-1	12	TGCGCCAGCAGCTTGGCCCAAGAGACCCAGTACTTC	CASSLAQETQYF
TRBD1	many	TRBJ2-7	TRBV7-3	14	TGTGCCAGCAGCTTAACGCACAGGGGCCACGAGCAGTACTTC	CASSLTHRGHEQYF
-	many	TRBJ1-1	TRBV20-1	11	TGCAGTGCTCCTTATGGAGGAGAAGCTTTCTTT	CSAPYGGEAFF
-	-	TRBJ1-1	TRBV5-6	13	TGTGCCAGCAGTTACGACGGGAACACTGAAGCTTTCTTT	CASSYDGNTEAFF
-	many	TRBJ1-1	TRBV7-9	11	TGTGCCAGCAGCAACGTAGCTGAAGCTTTCTTT	CASSNVAEAFF
-	-	TRBJ2-1	TRBV24-1	14	TGTGCCACCAGTGATTTGGACTACAACAATGAGCAGTTCTTC	CATSDLDYNNEQFF
-	few	TRBJ1-5	TRBV4-3	15	TGCGCCAGCAGCCAAGTGGTAACAGGTACCCAGCCCCAGCATTTT	CASSQVVTGTQPQHF
-	many	TRBJ1-1	TRBV19	14	TGTGCCAGTAGTAAGGAGACAGCCAACACTGAAGCTTTCTTT	CASSKETANTEAFF
-	many	TRBJ1-2	TRBV7-2	15	TGTGCCAGCAGCTTAGCCACCGGCCAGGTTGATGGCTACACCTTC	CASSLATGQVDGYTF
TRBD2	many	TRBJ2-5	TRBV2	16	TGTGCCAGACGGGGGCTAGCGGGGGGCGTACAAGAGACCCAGTACTTC	CARRGLAGGVQETQYF